This T cell receptor (beta chain) derives from a study of T cells in tumors after PD-1 blockade. Study overall: Excluded were patients with checkpoint blockade, immunosuppressants, or radiotherapy or other anti-cancer therapy within 4 weeks. Some patients also took daily vismodegib 150 mg during anti-PD-1 treatment. Study-wide points: Peripheral recruitment is suggested, as some novel exhausted tumor clones were in pre-treatment blood.

About this clone: Its cognate antigen is unknown.

Repertoires were generated with immunoSEQ multiplex PCR, while TCRdb's copy carries only in-frame clones and drops some. The sample holds around 50,000 clones, approximately 75% seen once. Trimming cost V 3 bases and J 0 bases, with 16 bases left between them. The CDR3 spans 18 residues. The germline V gene encodes CDR1 SGHRS and CDR2 YFSETQ. Template: tumor biopsy or peripheral blood genomic DNA, about 600-6,004 ng per sample. Sequenced here: PBMCs, sampled before anti-PD-1 treatment. The clonotype was recovered from a human donor with basal cell carcinoma. V is TRBV5-1 and J is TRBJ1-6; possible D gene TRBD1, 6 bases. The CDR3 DNA reads as TGCGCCAGCAGCTCAACGACAGGTCAGAGCTCCTATAATTCACCCCTCCACTTT. Protein: CASSSTTGQSSYNSPLHF.